This entry concerns a single T cell receptor (beta chain). The antigen is unknown. TCRdb re-analysed the 5' RACE reads in MiXCR, keeping a single row per CDR3 protein. The sample contains hundreds of thousands of distinct CDR3 sequences, 8.5% to 9.5% of which appear only once. This sample stems from a study of identical twins. Whole-study findings and limits: Zero-insertion analyses were open to partial confounding by invariant MAIT and iNKT cells. Insertions ran lower in abundant cord blood beta clonotypes, though not in memory repertoires. These conclusions were based on statistical analysis (cross-sectional, not following the same donors).

V was pared by 4 bases and J by 5 bases, with 8 bases between. The CDR3 has 12 residues. Germline V CDR1 and CDR2: SGHVS, FNYEAQ. This sample was also put to use in a study of yellow fever vaccine responses in identical twins.

Sequencing input: CD8+ T cells sorted from blood. This sequence originates from a woman aged 18-29 years in good health. The rearrangement uses TRBV7-6 and TRBJ2-5, with D uncertain. DNA of the CDR3: TGTGCCAGCAGCTCAATTCGGGAGACCCAGTACTTC. Its translation: CASSSIRETQYF.